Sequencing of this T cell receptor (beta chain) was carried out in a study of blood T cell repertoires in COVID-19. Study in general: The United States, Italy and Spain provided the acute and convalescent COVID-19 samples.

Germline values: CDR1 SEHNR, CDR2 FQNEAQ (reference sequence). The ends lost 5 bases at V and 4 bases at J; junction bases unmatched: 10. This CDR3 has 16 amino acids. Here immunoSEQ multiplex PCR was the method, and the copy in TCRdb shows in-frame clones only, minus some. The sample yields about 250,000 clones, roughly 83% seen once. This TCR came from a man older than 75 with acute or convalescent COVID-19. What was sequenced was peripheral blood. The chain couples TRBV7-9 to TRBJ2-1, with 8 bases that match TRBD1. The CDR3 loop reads CASSRWTGPVYNEQFF. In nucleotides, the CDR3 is TGTGCCAGCAGCCGCTGGACAGGGCCGGTGTACAATGAGCAGTTCTTC.